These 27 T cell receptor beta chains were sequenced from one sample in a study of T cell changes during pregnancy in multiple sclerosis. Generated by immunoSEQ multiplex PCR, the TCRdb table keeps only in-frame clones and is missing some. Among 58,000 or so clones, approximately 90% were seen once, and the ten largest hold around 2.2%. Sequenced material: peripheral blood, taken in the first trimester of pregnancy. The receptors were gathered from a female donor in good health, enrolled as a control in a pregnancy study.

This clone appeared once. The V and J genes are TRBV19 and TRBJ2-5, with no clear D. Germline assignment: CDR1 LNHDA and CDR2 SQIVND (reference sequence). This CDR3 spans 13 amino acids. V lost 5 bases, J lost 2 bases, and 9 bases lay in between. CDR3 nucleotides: TGTGCCAGTAGTCGTAACAGACAAGAGACCCAGTACTTC. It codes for CASSRNRQETQYF.

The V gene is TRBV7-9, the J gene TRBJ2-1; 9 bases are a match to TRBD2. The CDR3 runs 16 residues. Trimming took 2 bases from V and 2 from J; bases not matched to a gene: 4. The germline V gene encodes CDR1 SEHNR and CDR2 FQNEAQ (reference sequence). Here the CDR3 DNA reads TGTGCCAGCAGCTTATCGGCGGGGGGGCCCTACAATGAGCAGTTCTTC. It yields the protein CASSLSAGGPYNEQFF.

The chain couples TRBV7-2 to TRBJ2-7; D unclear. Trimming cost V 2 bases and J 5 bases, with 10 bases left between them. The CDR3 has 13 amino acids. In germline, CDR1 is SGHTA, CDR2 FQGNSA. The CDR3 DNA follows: TGTGCCAGCAGCTTACCCAGAACGCACGAGCAGTACTTC. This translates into CASSLPRTHEQYF.

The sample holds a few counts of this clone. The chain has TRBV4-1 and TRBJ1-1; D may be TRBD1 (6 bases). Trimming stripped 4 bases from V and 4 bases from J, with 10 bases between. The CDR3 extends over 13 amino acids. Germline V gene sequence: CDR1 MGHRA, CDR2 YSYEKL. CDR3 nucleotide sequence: TGCGCCAGCAGCCTGACAGGAAGCACTGAAGCTTTCTTT. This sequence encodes CASSLTGSTEAFF.

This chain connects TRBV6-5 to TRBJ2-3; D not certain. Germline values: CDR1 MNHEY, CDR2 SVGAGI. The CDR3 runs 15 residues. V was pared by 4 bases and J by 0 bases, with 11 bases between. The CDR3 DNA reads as TGTGCCAGCAGTTTGATGGAGAGTAGCACAGATACGCAGTATTTT. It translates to CASSLMESSTDTQYF.

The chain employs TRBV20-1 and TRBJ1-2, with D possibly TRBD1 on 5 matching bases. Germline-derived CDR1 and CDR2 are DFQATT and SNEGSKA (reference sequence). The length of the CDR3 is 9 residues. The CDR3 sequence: CSPGGSYTF. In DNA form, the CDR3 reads TGCAGCCCCGGGGGTAGCTACACCTTC.

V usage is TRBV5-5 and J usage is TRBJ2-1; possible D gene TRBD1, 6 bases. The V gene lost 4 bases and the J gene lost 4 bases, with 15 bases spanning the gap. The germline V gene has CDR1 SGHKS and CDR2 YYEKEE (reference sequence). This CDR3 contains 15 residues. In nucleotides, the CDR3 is TGTGCCAGCAGCCACGAAGGGGGTTCATACAATGAGCAGTTCTTC. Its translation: CASSHEGGSYNEQFF.

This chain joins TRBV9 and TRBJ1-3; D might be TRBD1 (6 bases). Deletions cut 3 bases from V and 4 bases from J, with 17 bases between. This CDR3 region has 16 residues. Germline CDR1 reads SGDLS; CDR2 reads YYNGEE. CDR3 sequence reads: CASSDGTSPRGNTIYF. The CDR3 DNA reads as TGTGCCAGCAGCGACGGGACATCCCCGAGGGGAAACACCATATATTTT.

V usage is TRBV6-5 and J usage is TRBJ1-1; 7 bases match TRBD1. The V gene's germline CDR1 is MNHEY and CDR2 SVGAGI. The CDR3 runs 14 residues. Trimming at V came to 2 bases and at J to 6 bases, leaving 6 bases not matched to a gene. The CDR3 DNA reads TGTGCCAGCAGTTACCCCTACAGGGGCGCTGAAGCTTTCTTT. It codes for CASSYPYRGAEAFF.

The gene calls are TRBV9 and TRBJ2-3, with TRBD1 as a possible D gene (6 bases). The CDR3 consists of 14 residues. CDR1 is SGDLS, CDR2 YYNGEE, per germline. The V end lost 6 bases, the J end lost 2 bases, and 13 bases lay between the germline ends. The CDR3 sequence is CASNPGVSTDTQYF. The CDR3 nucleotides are TGTGCCAGCAACCCAGGGGTTTCCACAGATACGCAGTATTTT.

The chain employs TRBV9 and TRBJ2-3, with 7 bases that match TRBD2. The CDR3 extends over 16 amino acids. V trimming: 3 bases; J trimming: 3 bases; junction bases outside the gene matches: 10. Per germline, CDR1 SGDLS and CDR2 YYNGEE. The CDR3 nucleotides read TGTGCCAGCAGCGATCCCCCGCGGGAGAGAACAGATACGCAGTATTTT. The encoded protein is CASSDPPRERTDTQYF. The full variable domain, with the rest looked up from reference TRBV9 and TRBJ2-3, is DSGVTQTPKHLITATGQRVTLRCSPRSGDLSVYWYQQSLDQGLQFLIQYYNGEERAKGNILERFSAQQFPDLHSELNLSSLELGDSALYFCASSDPPRERTDTQYFGPGTRLTVL.

CDR3 sequence (DNA): TGCGCCAGCAGCCAAAGTGTACTAGCGGGAGATACGCAGTATTTT. This translates into CASSQSVLAGDTQYF. This chain joins TRBV4-1 and TRBJ2-3, with 9 positions matching TRBD2. Germline-derived CDR1 and CDR2 are MGHRA and YSYEKL. The V segment lost 2 bases and the J segment 5 bases; nucleotides outside the gene matches: 5. This CDR3 spans 15 amino acids.

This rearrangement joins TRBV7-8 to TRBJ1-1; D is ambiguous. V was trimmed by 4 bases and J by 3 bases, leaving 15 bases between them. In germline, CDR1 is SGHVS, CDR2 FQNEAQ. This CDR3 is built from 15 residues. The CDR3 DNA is TGTGCCAGCAGCTACCAAACTCGAAGCGACACTGAAGCTTTCTTT. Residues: CASSYQTRSDTEAFF.

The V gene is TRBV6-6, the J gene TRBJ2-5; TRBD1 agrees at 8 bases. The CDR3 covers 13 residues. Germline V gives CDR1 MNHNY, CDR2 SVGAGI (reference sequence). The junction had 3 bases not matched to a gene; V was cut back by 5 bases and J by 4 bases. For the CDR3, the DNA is TGTGCCAGCAGTGCAGGGGGCACAGAGACCCAGTACTTC. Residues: CASSAGGTETQYF.

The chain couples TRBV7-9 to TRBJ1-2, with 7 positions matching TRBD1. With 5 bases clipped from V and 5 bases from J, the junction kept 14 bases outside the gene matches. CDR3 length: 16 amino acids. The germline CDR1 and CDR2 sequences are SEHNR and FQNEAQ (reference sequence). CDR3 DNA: TGTGCCAGCAGCGCTACAGGGGCGCGGGTGATATATGGCTACACCTTC. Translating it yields CASSATGARVIYGYTF.

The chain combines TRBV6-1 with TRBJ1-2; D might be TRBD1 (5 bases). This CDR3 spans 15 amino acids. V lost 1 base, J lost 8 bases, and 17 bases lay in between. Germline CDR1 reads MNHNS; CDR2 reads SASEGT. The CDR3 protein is CASSEEVRRGSGYTF. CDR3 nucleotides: TGTGCCAGCAGTGAAGAGGTGAGAAGGGGCAGCGGCTACACCTTC.

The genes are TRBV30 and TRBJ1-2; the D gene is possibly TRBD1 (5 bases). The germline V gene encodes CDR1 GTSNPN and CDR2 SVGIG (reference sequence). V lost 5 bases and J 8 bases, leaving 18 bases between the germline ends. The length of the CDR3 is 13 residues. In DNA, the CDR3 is TGTGCCTGGCAAGGGGTGTCGGGTGGAGGCTACACCTTC. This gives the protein CAWQGVSGGGYTF. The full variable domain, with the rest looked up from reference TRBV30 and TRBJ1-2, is SQTIHQWPATLVQPVGSPLSLECTVEGTSNPNLYWYRQAAGRGLQLLFYSVGIGQISSEVPQNLSASRPQDRQFILSSKKLLLSDSGFYLCAWQGVSGGGYTFGSGTRLTVV.

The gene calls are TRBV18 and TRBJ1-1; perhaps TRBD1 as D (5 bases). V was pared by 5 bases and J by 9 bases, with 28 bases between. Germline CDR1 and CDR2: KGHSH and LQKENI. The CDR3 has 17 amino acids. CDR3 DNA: TGTGCCAGCTCAACCGAACAGGCCCGGAGGGCTGTAGAAAAAGCTTTCTTT. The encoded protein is CASSTEQARRAVEKAFF.

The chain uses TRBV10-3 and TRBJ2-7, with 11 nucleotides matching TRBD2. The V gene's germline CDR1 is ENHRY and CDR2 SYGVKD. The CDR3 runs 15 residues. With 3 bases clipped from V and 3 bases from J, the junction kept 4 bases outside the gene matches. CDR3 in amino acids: CAISDPGTSGYEQYF. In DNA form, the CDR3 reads TGTGCCATCAGTGATCCCGGGACTAGCGGCTACGAGCAGTACTTC.

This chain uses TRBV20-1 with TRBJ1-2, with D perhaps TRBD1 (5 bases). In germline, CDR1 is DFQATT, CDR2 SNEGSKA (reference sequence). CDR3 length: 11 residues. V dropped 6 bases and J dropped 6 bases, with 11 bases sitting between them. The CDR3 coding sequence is TGCAGTGCCTCGGGGGAGCATGGCTACACCTTC. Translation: CSASGEHGYTF.

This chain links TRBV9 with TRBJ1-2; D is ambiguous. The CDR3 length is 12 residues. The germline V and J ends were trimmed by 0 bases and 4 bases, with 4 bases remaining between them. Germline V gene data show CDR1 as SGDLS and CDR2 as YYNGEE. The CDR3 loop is CASSVDTYGYTF. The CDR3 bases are TGTGCCAGCAGCGTAGACACCTATGGCTACACCTTC.

CDR3 loop: CASSLSSGRWISQGTDTQYF. For the CDR3, the DNA is TGTGCCAGCAGCCTCAGTAGCGGGAGATGGATAAGTCAAGGAACAGATACGCAGTATTTT. The chain carries TRBV7-6 and TRBJ2-3, with 9 bases aligning to TRBD2. This CDR3 has 20 amino acids. Germline CDR1 SGHVS, CDR2 FNYEAQ. V was pared by 5 bases and J by 3 bases, with 21 bases of the junction left unmatched. Together with reference TRBV7-6 and TRBJ2-3, the CDR3 gives the full variable domain: GAGVSQSPRYKVTKRGQDVALRCDPISGHVSLYWYRQALGQGPEFLTYFNYEAQQDKSGLPNDRFSAERPEGSISTLTIQRTEQRDSAMYRCASSLSSGRWISQGTDTQYFGPGTRLTVL.

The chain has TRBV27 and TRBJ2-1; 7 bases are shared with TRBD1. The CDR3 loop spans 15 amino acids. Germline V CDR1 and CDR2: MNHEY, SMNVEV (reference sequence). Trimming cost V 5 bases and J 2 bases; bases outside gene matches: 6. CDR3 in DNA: TGTGCCAGCAGTCCTACAGGGGTACCCTACAATGAGCAGTTCTTC. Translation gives CASSPTGVPYNEQFF.

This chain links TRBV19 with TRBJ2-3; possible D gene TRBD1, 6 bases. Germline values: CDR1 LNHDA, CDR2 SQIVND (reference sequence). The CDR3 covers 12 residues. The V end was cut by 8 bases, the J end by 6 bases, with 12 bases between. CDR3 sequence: CASRYRDDTQYF. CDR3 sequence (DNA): TGTGCCAGTCGATACAGGGACGATACGCAGTATTTT.

CDR3 DNA sequence: TGTGCCAGCAGCTCCACAAGATCTCAAGAGACCCAGTACTTC. It translates to CASSSTRSQETQYF. The V and J genes are TRBV7-8 and TRBJ2-5; D remains unclear. V was cut by 4 bases and J by 2 bases, with 11 bases left in between. The germline gives CDR1 SGHVS, CDR2 FQNEAQ. This CDR3 is 14 amino acids long.

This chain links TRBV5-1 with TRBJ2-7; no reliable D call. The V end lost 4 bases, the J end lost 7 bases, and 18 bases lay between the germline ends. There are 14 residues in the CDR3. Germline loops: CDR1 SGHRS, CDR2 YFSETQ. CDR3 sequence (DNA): TGCGCCAGCAGCCCCGAATGGGTCTCGGGTGAGCAGTACTTC. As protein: CASSPEWVSGEQYF.

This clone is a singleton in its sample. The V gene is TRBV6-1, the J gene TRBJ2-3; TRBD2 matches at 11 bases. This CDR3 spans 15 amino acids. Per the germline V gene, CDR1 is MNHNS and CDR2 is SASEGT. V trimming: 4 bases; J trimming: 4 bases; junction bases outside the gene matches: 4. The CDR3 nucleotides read TGTGCCAGCAGTGTTAGCGGGGGGGCAGCAGATACGCAGTATTTT. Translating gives CASSVSGGAADTQYF.